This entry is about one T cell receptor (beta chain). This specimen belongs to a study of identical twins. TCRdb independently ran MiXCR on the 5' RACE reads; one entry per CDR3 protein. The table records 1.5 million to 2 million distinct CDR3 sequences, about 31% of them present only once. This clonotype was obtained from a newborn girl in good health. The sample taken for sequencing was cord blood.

The CDR3 region has the DNA TGTGCCATCAGTGCGGGGGGGGTTAGTTCGGATGAGCAGTACTTC. Protein product: CAISAGGVSSDEQYF. V usage is TRBV10-3 and J usage is TRBJ2-5; TRBD2 agrees at 8 bases. Per the germline V gene, CDR1 is ENHRY and CDR2 is SYGVKD. V gave up 4 bases and J gave up 11 bases; unmatched junction bases: 15. This CDR3 is 15 amino acids long.